A single sample gave rise to the 10 T cell receptor beta chains below, sequenced in a study of blood T cells in healthy people across ages. Then a second PCR, running roughly 7 to 11 cycles, was carried out with a sample-barcoded 5' primer and a J-beta primer mix. TCRdb reprocessed the 5' RACE reads with MiXCR, giving one entry per CDR3 protein. In the table there are about 1.8 million distinct CDR3 sequences, about 49% of which are singletons. Material: blood. The receptors shown here come from a woman in her thirties or forties in good health.

The chain links TRBV20-1 to TRBJ1-2; D ambiguous. Germline lookup yields CDR1 DFQATT and CDR2 SNEGSKA (reference sequence). Trimming took off 4 bases at V and 6 bases at J, with 15 bases between the two ends. There are 13 residues in the CDR3. CDR3 nucleotide sequence: TGCAGTGCTATCGGAAGGGAAGTTCATGGCTACACCTTC. The encoded protein is CSAIGREVHGYTF.

The chain couples TRBV9 to TRBJ2-1, with 11 nucleotides matching TRBD2. Germline assignment: CDR1 SGDLS and CDR2 YYNGEE. The length of the CDR3 is 20 residues. Germline trimming cut 3 bases from V and 0 bases from J; bases unmatched to any gene: 14. For the CDR3, the DNA is TGTGCCAGCAGCGGAATGGGGGGACTAGCGGCGGGAGGCTCCTACAATGAGCAGTTCTTC. Translating it yields CASSGMGGLAAGGSYNEQFF.

The rearrangement links TRBV7-9 to TRBJ2-7; weak D call: TRBD2 (6 bases). The CDR3 consists of 15 residues. V was pared by 2 bases and J by 4 bases, with 15 bases between. Germline V gene lookup returns CDR1 SEHNR and CDR2 FQNEAQ (reference sequence). As DNA, the CDR3 is TGTGCCAGCAGCTTATGGAGGGGATTAACTTACGAGCAGTACTTC. This gives the protein CASSLWRGLTYEQYF.

This clonotype was counted between two and nine times. The chain recombines TRBV7-2 with TRBJ2-1; maybe TRBD2 (5 bases). V lost 5 bases, J lost 2 bases, and 16 bases lay in between. CDR1 SGHTA and CDR2 FQGNSA come from the germline V gene. The CDR3 length is 16 residues. The CDR3 loop is CASSPSPGGAYNEQFF. For the CDR3, the DNA is TGTGCCAGCAGCCCCAGCCCCGGAGGCGCCTACAATGAGCAGTTCTTC.

The chain is built from TRBV29-1 and TRBJ1-2; D remains ambiguous. CDR1 SQVTM and CDR2 ANQGSEA come from the germline V gene. V lost 1 base, J lost 4 bases, and 16 bases lay in between. The CDR3 covers 15 residues. The CDR3 DNA reads as TGCAGCGTTGAAGCTGTCCCCGGGCGGGGCTATGGCTACACCTTC. Translated, it gives CSVEAVPGRGYGYTF.

The rearrangement joins TRBV6-5 to TRBJ2-3; TRBD1 is a possible D gene (6 bases). The germline V and J ends were trimmed by 2 bases and 7 bases, with 13 bases remaining between them. This CDR3 is built from 14 residues. Germline assignment: CDR1 MNHEY and CDR2 SVGAGI. CDR3 sequence: CASSYAGTSNTQYF. CDR3 DNA: TGTGCCAGCAGTTACGCTGGGACATCAAATACGCAGTATTTT.

The chain carries TRBV11-1 and TRBJ2-3, with D hard to call. Trimming cost V 6 bases and J 6 bases, with 10 bases left between them. The CDR3 sequence is 12 residues long. The germline V gene encodes CDR1 SGHAT and CDR2 FQDESV (reference sequence). DNA of the CDR3: TGTGCCAGCAGAACCCAAGCGGATACGCAGTATTTT. Translating it yields CASRTQADTQYF. The variable domain in full, with the rest retrieved from reference TRBV11-1 and TRBJ2-3, is EAEVAQSPRYKITEKSQAVAFWCDPISGHATLYWYRQILGQGPELLVQFQDESVVDDSQLPKDRFSAERLKGVDSTLKIQPAELGDSAMYLCASRTQADTQYFGPGTRLTVL.

This clonotype has a handful of counts. The chain couples TRBV24-1 to TRBJ2-3; the match to TRBD1 covers 8 bases. The junction had 10 bases not matched to a gene; V was cut back by 5 bases and J by 7 bases. Germline V lookup: CDR1 KGHDR, CDR2 SFDVKD. This CDR3 comprises 15 residues. The CDR3 is CATSASGTGTYTQYF. As DNA, the CDR3 is TGTGCCACCAGTGCCTCCGGGACAGGAACCTATACGCAGTATTTT.

The rearrangement links TRBV27 to TRBJ2-7; 9 positions match TRBD2. V trimming: 2 bases; J trimming: 1 base; junction bases outside the gene matches: 3. This CDR3 is built from 15 residues. Germline V gene sequence: CDR1 MNHEY, CDR2 SMNVEV (reference sequence). The CDR3 nucleotides read TGTGCCAGCAGTTTACTAGCGGGGAGGTCCTACGAGCAGTACTTC. Its translation: CASSLLAGRSYEQYF.

This chain joins TRBV6-2 or TRBV6-3 and TRBJ2-3; a weak D match, TRBD1 (6 bases). Between the trimmed V and J ends, which lost 5 bases and 4 bases, there was a span of 10 bases. CDR3 size: 13 residues. The germline V gene has CDR1 MNHEY and CDR2 SVGEGT. The CDR3 here is CASSADSSDTQYF. Here the CDR3 DNA reads TGTGCCAGCAGTGCGGACAGTTCAGATACGCAGTATTTT.